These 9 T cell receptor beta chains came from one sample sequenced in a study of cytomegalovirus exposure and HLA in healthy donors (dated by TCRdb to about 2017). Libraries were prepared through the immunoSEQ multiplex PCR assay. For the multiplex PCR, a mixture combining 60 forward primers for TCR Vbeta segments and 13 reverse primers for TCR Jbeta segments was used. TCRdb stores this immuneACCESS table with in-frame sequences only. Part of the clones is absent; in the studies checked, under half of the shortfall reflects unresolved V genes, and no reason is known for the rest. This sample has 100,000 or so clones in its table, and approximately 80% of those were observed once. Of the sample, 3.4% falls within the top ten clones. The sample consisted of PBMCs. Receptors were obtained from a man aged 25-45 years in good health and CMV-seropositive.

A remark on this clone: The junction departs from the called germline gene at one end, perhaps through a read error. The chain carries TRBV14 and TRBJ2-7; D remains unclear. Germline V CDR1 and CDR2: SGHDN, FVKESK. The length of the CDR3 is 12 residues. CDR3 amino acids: CAGSRVTGEQYF. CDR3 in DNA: TGTGCCGGCAGCCGGGTCACCGGGGAGCAGTACTTC.

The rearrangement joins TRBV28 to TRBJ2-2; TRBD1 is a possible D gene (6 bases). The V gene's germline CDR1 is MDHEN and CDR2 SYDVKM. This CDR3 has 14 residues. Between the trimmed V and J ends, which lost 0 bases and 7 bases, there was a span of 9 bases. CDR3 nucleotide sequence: TGTGCCAGCAGTTTATGGGGGGCTAACGGGGAGCTGTTTTTT. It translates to CASSLWGANGELFF.

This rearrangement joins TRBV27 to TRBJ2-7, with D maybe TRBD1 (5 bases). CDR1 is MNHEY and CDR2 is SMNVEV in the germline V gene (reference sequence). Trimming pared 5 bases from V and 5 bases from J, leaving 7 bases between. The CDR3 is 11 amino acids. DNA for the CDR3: TGTGCCAGCAGTAAGGGGAACGAGCAGTACTTC. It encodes CASSKGNEQYF.

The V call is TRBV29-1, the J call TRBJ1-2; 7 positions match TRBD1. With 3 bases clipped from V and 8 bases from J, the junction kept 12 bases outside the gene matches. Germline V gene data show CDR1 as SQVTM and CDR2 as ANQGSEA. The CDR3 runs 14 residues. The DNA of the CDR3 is TGCAGCGTTGAGGTTACAGGGGATAGGGGGGGCTACACCTTC. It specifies CSVEVTGDRGGYTF.

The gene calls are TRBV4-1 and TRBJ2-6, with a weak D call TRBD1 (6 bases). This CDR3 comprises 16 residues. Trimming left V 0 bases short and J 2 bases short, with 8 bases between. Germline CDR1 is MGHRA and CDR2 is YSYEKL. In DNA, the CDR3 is TGCGCCAGCAGCCAAGATGAGGGGGCTGGGGCCAACGTCCTGACTTTC. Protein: CASSQDEGAGANVLTF.

CDR3 residues: CAWSVRPPGAYNSPLHF. DNA for the CDR3: TGTGCCTGGAGTGTACGACCGCCAGGGGCCTATAATTCACCCCTCCACTTT. The rearrangement joins TRBV30 to TRBJ1-6, with D tentatively TRBD1 (6 bases). The germline V and J ends were trimmed by 0 bases and 2 bases, with 14 bases remaining between them. This CDR3 is 17 amino acids long. CDR1 and CDR2 from the germline V gene are GTSNPN and SVGIG (reference sequence).

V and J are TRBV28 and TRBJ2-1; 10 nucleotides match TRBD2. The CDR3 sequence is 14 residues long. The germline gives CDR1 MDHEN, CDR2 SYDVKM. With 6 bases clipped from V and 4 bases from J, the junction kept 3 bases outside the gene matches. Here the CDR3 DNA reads TGTGCCAGCAGCTCTAGCGGGGGTTACAATGAGCAGTTCTTC. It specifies CASSSSGGYNEQFF.

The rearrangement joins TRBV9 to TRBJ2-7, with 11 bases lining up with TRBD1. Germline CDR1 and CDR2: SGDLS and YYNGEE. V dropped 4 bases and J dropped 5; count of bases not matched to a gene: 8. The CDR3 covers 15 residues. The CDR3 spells CASSTRDRGSDEQYF. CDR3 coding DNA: TGTGCCAGCAGCACCCGGGACAGGGGGTCCGACGAGCAGTACTTC.

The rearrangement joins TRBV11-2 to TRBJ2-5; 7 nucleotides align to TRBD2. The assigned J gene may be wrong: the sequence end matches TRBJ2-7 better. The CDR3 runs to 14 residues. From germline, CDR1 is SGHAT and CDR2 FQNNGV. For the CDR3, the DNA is TGTGCCAGCAGCTTGGCGGGAGACCTCTACGAGCAGTACTTC. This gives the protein CASSLAGDLYEQYF.